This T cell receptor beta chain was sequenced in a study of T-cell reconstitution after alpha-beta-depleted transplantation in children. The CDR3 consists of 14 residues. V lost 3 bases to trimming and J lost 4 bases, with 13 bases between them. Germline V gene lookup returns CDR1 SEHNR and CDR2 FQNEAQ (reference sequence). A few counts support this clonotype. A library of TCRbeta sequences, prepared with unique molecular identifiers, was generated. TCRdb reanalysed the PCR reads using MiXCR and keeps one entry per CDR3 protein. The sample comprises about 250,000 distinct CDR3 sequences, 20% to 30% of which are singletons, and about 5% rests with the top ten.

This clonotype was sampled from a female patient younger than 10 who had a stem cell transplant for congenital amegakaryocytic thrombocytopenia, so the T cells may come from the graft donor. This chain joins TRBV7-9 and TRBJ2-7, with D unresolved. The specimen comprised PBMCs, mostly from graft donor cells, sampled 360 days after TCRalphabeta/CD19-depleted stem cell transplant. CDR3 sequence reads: CASSFSLTTYEQYF. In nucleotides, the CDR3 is TGTGCCAGCAGCTTTTCACTTACCACTTACGAGCAGTACTTC.